Listed here is a single TCR beta chain. Germline V gene lookup returns CDR1 MNHEY and CDR2 SVGAGI. This CDR3 is 15 amino acids long. Unmatched junction bases numbered 1, after V lost 5 bases and J lost 1 base. The data are from a study of T cell responses to AZD1222 COVID-19 vaccine. Sequencing used immunoSEQ multiplex PCR; TCRdb keeps in-frame clones, though not all of them. Counted here are roughly 99,000 clones, 90% to 95% occurring once; the ten biggest clones make up about 20%. This chain connects TRBV6-5 to TRBJ2-2, with 10 bases aligning to TRBD2. This clonotype was sampled from an adult in good health. The source material was peripheral blood, sampled on day 0 of AZD1222 vaccination. As DNA, the CDR3 is TGTGCCAGCAGTCCTAGCGGGGGGAACACCGGGGAGCTGTTTTTT. Translating gives CASSPSGGNTGELFF.